This section outlines one TCR beta chain sequence together with its context. V lost 2 bases and J lost 9, with 8 bases in between. Germline V gene lookup returns CDR1 ENHRY and CDR2 SYGVKD. The CDR3 runs 13 residues. These data belong to a study of blood T cell repertoires in COVID-19. The wider study: Acute and convalescent COVID-19 specimens originated in the United States, Italy and Spain. T cells, B-cell-depleted T cells, or PBMCs provided the cDNA or gDNA that served as material.

It was during active infection that Seattle patients were enrolled and then longitudinally followed. Using immunoSEQ multiplex PCR, the repertoire was profiled, and TCRdb retains in-frame clones only, with some absent. The table has about 120,000 clones, more than 85% seen once. The sequence came from a man aged 60 to 75 with COVID-19, enrolled during active disease. This chain joins TRBV10-3 and TRBJ1-6, with unresolved D. The sequencing input was peripheral blood. The CDR3 loop reads CAISEGLVSPLHF. DNA for the CDR3: TGTGCCATCAGTGAGGGGCTCGTTTCACCCCTCCACTTT.